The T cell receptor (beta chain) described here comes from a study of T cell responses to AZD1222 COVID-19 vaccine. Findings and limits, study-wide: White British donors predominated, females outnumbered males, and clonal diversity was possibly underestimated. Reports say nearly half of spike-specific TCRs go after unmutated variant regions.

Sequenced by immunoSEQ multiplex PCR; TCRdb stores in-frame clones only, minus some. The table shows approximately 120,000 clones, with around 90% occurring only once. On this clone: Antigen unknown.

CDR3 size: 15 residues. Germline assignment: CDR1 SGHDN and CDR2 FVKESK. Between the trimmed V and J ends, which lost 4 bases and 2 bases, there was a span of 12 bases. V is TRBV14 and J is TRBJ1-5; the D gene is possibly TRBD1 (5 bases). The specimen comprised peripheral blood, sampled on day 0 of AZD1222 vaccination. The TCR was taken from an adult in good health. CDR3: CASSPRAAGNQPQHF. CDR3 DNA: TGTGCCAGCAGCCCCAGGGCGGCTGGCAATCAGCCCCAGCATTTT.